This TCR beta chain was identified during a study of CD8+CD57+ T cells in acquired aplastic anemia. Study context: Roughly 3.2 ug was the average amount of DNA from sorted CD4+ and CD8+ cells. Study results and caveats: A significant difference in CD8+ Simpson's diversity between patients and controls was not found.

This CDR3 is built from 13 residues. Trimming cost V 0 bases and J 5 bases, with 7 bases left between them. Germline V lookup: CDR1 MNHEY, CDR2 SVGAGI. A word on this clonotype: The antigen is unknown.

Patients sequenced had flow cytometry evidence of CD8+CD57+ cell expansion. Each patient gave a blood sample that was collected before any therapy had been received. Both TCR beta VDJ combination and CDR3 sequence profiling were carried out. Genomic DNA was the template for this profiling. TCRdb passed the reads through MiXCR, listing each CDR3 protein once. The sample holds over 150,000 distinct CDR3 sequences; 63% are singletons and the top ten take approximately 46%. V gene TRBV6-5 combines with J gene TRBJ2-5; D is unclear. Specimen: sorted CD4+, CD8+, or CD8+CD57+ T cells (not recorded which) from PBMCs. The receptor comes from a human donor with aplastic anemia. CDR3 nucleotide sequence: TGTGCCAGCAGTTACTCGGTCTCGGAGACCCAGTACTTC. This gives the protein CASSYSVSETQYF.